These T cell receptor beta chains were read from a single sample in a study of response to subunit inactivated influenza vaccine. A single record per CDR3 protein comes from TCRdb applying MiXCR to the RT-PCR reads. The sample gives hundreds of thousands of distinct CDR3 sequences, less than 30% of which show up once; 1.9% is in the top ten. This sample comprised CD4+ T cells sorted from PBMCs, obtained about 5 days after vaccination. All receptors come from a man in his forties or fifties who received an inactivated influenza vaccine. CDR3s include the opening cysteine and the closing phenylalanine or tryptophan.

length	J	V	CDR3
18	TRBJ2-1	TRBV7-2	CASSLTGQGLGSYNEQFF
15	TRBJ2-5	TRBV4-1	CASSQVFLGQETQYF
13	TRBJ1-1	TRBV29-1	CSVLASWNTEAFF
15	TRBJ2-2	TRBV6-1	CASSRDRGNTGELFF
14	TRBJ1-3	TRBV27	CASKGTPTGNTIYF
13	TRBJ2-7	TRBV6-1	CASKGLAAREQYF
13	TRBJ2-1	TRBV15	CATSRDLGNEQFF
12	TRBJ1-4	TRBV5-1	CASSSTNEKLFF
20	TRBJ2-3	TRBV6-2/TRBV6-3	CASSYSAAAGDEPNTDTQYF
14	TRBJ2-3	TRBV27	CASSFWGRRDTQYF
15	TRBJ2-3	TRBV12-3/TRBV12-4	CASSLGTSGKDTQYF
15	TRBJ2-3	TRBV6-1	CASRLSGRSTDTQYF
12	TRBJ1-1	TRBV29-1	CSVKGTASEAFF
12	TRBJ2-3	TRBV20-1	CSVRTRGDTQYF
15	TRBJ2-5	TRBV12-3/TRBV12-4	CASSPPLGGGETQYF
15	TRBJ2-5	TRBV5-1	CASSSIQGSQETQYF
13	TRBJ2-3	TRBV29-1	CSVGGRLADTQYF
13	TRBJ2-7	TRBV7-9	CASSTGSTGKQYF
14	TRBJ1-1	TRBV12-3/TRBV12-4	CASSLMVGNTEAFF
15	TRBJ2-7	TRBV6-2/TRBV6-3	CASSDGGPPLYEQYF
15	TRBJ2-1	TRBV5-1	CASSLAGESYNEQFF
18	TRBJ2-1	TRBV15	CATSRKTGGRSSYNEQFF
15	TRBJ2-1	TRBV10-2	CASSGGLAGINEQFF
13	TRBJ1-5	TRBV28	CASSGQYNQPQHF
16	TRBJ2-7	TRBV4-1	CASSQPAGQRAYEQYF
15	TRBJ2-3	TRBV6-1	CASTGQDWAPDTQYF
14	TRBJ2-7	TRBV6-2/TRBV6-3	CASSYPGVVYEQYF
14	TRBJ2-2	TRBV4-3	CASSRLSNTGELFF
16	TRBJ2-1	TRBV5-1	CASSLAEGLADNEQFF
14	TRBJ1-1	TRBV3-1	CASSQAAQGSEAFF
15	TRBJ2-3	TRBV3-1	CASSQSSGGGNTQYF
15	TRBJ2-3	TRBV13	CASSITSGVTDTQYF
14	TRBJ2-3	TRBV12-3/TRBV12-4	CASGGSYFTDTQYF
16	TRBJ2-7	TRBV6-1	CASRKESIHLSYEQYF
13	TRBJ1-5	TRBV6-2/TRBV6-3	CASSSRPSQPQHF
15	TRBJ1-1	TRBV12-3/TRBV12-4	CASSAFGTGLDEAFF
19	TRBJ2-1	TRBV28	CASSLLLGRRGVPYNEQFF
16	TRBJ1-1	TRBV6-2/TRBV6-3	CASSRSGQQLDAPAFF
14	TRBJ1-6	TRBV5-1	CASSLDRESSPLHF
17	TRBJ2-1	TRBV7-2	CASSPHLGAGGINEQFF
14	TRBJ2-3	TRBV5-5	CASSQRLAGDTQYF
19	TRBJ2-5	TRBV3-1	CASTTTSGVDPLPQETQYF
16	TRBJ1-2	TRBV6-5	CASSYSSWGRAYGYTF
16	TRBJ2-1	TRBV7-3	CASSLNGGTPYNEQFF
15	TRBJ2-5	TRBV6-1	CASRDIQGSGKTQYF
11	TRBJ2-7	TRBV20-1	CSASGLSEQYF
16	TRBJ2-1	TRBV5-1	CASTFPGLAGLGEQFF
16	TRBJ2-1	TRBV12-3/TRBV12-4	CASSLAPLSSYNEQFF
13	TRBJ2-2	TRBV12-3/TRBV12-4	CASRIRGAGELFF
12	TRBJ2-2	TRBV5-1	CASARGTGELFF